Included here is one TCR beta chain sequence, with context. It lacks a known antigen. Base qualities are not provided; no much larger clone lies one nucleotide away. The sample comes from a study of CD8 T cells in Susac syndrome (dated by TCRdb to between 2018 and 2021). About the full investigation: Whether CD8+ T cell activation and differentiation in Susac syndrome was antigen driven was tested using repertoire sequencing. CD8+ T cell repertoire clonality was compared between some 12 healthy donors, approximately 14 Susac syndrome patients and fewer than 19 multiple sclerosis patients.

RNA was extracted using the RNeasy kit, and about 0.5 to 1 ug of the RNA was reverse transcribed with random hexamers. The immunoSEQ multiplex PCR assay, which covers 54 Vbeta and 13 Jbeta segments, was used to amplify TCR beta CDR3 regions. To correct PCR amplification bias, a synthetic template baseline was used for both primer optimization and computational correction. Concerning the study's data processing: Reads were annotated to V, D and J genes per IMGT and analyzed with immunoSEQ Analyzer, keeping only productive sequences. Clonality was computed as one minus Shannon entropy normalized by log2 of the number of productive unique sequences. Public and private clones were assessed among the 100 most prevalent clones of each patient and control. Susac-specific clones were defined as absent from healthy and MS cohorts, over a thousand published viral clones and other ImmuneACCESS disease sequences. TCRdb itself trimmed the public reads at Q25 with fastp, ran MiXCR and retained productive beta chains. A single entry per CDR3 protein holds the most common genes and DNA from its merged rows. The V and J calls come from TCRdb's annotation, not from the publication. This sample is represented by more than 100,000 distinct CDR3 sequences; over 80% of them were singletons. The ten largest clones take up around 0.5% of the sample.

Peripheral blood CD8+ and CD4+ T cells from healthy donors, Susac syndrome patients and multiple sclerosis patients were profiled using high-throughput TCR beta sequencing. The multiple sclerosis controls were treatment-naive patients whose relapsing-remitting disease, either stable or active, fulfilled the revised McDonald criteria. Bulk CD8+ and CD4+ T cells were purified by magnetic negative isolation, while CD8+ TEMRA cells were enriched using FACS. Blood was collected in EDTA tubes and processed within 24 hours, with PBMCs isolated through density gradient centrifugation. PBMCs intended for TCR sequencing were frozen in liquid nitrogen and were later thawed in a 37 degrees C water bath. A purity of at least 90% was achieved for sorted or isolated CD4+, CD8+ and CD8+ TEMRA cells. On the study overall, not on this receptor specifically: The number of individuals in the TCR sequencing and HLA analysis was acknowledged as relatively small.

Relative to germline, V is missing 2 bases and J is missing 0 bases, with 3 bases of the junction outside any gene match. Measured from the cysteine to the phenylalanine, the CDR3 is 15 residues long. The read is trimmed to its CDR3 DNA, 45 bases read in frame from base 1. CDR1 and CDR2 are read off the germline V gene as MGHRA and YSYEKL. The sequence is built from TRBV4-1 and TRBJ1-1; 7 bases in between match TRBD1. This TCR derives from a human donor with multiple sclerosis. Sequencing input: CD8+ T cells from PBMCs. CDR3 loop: CASSQLTGMNTEAFF. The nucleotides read TGCGCCAGCAGCCAACTGACAGGGATGAACACTGAAGCTTTCTTT.